These T cell receptor beta chains were read from a single sample in a study of blood T cell repertoires in COVID-19. The method was immunoSEQ multiplex PCR; TCRdb's version includes in-frame clones alone and lacks a portion of them. The profile covers tens of thousands of clones, with about four fifths appearing a single time and approximately 18% taken by the ten largest. Sample: peripheral blood. These receptors came from a human donor in a cohort sampled during active COVID-19. Both conserved end residues are part of each CDR3. D genes are given only for firm matches. Size tells how often a clone was seen (once, few, many) or the class of an expanded clone, and some rows leave it out.

cdr3_nt	cdr3_aa	j_call	clone_size	cdr3_length	d_call	v_call
TGCGCCAGCAGCTGGGGACAGGGGCGAGGGGCAGATACGCAGTATTTT	CASSWGQGRGADTQYF	TRBJ2-3	few	16	TRBD1	TRBV5-1
TGTGCCAGCTCACCTAAGGGGGCCGAGGGGGGCTACACCTTC	CASSPKGAEGGYTF	TRBJ1-2	once	14	TRBD1	TRBV18
TGTGCCAGCAGCTTACGCGGGGGAGTCTCCTACAATGAGCAGTTCTTC	CASSLRGGVSYNEQFF	TRBJ2-1	.	16	TRBD2	TRBV7-2
TGCGCCAGCAGTCTAGCGGGGGACGAGCAGTACTTC	CASSLAGDEQYF	TRBJ2-7	.	12	TRBD2	TRBV5-1
TGTGCCAGCAGCGGACAGGGGGCTGGGAATCAGCCCCAGCATTTT	CASSGQGAGNQPQHF	TRBJ1-5	few	15	TRBD1	TRBV7-9
TGTGCCAGCAGTTACTCGTTTACCGGGACTAGAGCTGAGCAGTACTTC	CASSYSFTGTRAEQYF	TRBJ2-7	.	16	TRBD2	TRBV6-2/TRBV6-3
TGCGCCAGCAGCCTAACTGGTACAGGGGGCGAATCACCCCTCCACTTT	CASSLTGTGGESPLHF	TRBJ1-6	.	16	TRBD1	TRBV4-1
TGTGCCTGGAGTGTCCGGGGATTGAACGAGCAGTACTTC	CAWSVRGLNEQYF	TRBJ2-7	.	13	.	TRBV30
TGTGCCAGCAGCCGAGGCCCCACTGGATCCTACGAGCAGTACTTC	CASSRGPTGSYEQYF	TRBJ2-7	.	15	.	TRBV11-2
TGTGCCAGCAGTTACTCGGGGCGGGGGGCAACCTACGAGCAGTACTTC	CASSYSGRGATYEQYF	TRBJ2-7	.	16	TRBD2	TRBV6-2/TRBV6-3
TGTGCCAGCAGCCCGACAGTCTACGAGCAGTACTTC	CASSPTVYEQYF	TRBJ2-7	.	12	.	TRBV7-9
TGTGCCAGCAGCTTACCGACTAGCGGGTTACCTCTCGGAAAGACCCAGTACTTC	CASSLPTSGLPLGKTQYF	TRBJ2-5	.	18	TRBD2	TRBV5-6
TGTGCCAGCAGCGGCGGATTGGGAGACACAGATACGCAGTATTTT	CASSGGLGDTDTQYF	TRBJ2-3	few	15	.	TRBV6-4
TGTGCCAGCAAAAGGACAGGGTGGGTCTACGAGCAGTACTTC	CASKRTGWVYEQYF	TRBJ2-7	.	14	TRBD1	TRBV6-5
TGTGCAAGTCGCTCTGGGCCCGGGACAGAACCCCACGAGCAGTACTTC	CASRSGPGTEPHEQYF	TRBJ2-7	.	16	.	TRBV12-2
TGCGCCAGCAGTCCTTTGGACAGGGGGAATGGCTACACCTTC	CASSPLDRGNGYTF	TRBJ1-2	.	14	TRBD1	TRBV5-1
TGTGCCAGCAGTTACACCTTCGGGGAGACCCAGTACTTC	CASSYTFGETQYF	TRBJ2-5	once	13	.	TRBV6-2/TRBV6-3
TGCAGTGCTCCTCGAGAGACCCAGTACTTC	CSAPRETQYF	TRBJ2-5	.	10	.	TRBV20-1
TGTGCCAGCAGTGAAAGAACTAGCGGGGTTGCGTTCTACAATGAGCAGTTCTTC	CASSERTSGVAFYNEQFF	TRBJ2-1	.	18	TRBD2	TRBV2
TGTGCCAGCAGCTTATCACAGGGGGCGGGAGGCTACACCTTC	CASSLSQGAGGYTF	TRBJ1-2	.	14	TRBD1	TRBV7-8
TGTGCCAGTAGCCCGAGGGGGAGGGCCACCGGGGAGCTGTTTTTT	CASSPRGRATGELFF	TRBJ2-2	once	15	.	TRBV19
TGTGCCATCAGTACCACAGGGGGCGGGGAGACTGAAGCTTTCTTT	CAISTTGGGETEAFF	TRBJ1-1	.	15	TRBD1	TRBV10-3
TGTGCTACGAGCGGGAGAGCCTACGAGCAGTACTTC	CATSGRAYEQYF	TRBJ2-7	.	12	TRBD2	TRBV2
TGTGCCAGCAGCTCACAGGGTACTGAGCAGTTCTTC	CASSSQGTEQFF	TRBJ2-1	.	12	.	TRBV7-3
TGCGCCAGCAACTACTACACTGAAGCTTTCTTT	CASNYYTEAFF	TRBJ1-1	.	11	.	TRBV10-1